These 10 T cell receptor beta chains share one sample of origin, sequenced in a study of T cell responses to AZD1222 COVID-19 vaccine. Produced via immunoSEQ multiplex PCR; TCRdb's table is partial and in-frame only. The sample shows about 100,000 clones, roughly 89% of them seen only once. The specimen was peripheral blood, collected on day 0 of AZD1222 vaccination. These receptors came from an adult in good health.

The chain couples TRBV4-1 to TRBJ2-7; D uncertain. V lost 1 base and J 0 bases, leaving 10 bases between the germline ends. Germline CDR1 reads MGHRA; CDR2 reads YSYEKL. This CDR3 region has 15 residues. CDR3 region: CASSQALRASYEQYF. For the CDR3, the DNA is TGCGCCAGCAGCCAAGCCCTTCGGGCCTCCTACGAGCAGTACTTC.

This rearrangement joins TRBV3-1 (or the pseudogene TRBV3-2) to TRBJ2-5; D is unclear. The CDR3 covers 12 residues. The V and J ends lost 5 bases and 7 bases respectively, with 11 bases between them. In germline, CDR1 is LGHDT, CDR2 YNNKEL (reference sequence). The CDR3 nucleotides read TGTGCCAGCAGCTCCTTTTCTACGACCCAGTACTTC. Amino acids: CASSSFSTTQYF.

J is TRBJ1-1 and V is TRBV28, with no clear D. The germline V gene has CDR1 MDHEN and CDR2 SYDVKM. This CDR3 has 14 residues. Trimming removed 2 bases at V and 4 bases at J, with 11 bases between. In DNA, the CDR3 is TGTGCCAGCAGTTTAGAGGTCCAGAGCACTGAAGCTTTCTTT. Its translation is CASSLEVQSTEAFF.

The chain employs TRBV6-1 and TRBJ2-2, with D perhaps TRBD1 (6 bases). The germline gives CDR1 MNHNS, CDR2 SASEGT. This CDR3 has 18 residues. Between the trimmed V and J ends, which lost 4 bases and 2 bases, there was a span of 20 bases. CDR3 bases: TGTGCCAGCAGTGCCAACCGGGGATGGGGGCAAAACACCGGGGAGCTGTTTTTT. It encodes CASSANRGWGQNTGELFF.

Comment on this clone: Distinct nucleotide sequences in the sample also encode this CDR3. This sequence joins TRBV2 and TRBJ1-6; D unresolved. The CDR3 is 13 residues long. Germline CDR1 is SNHLY and CDR2 is FYNNEI. The V end was cut by 4 bases, the J end by 10 bases, with 11 bases between. The CDR3 region is CASSGTENSPLHF. CDR3 DNA sequence: TGTGCCAGCAGTGGCACAGAAAACTCACCCCTCCACTTT.

The chain recombines TRBV27 with TRBJ1-2; 7 bases match TRBD1. V was pared by 5 bases and J by 5 bases, with 23 bases of the junction left unmatched. This CDR3 has 19 residues. CDR1 and CDR2 from the germline V gene are MNHEY and SMNVEV (reference sequence). Here the CDR3 DNA reads TGTGCCAGCAGTGCCCTCTTAAGGGACAGAGGGGGGGCCTTATATGGCTACACCTTC. Translating it yields CASSALLRDRGGALYGYTF.

The chain joins TRBV19 to TRBJ2-3; no firm D call. Germline CDR1 LNHDA, CDR2 SQIVND (reference sequence). Trimming cost V 10 bases and J 1 base, with 18 bases left between them. CDR3 length: 15 residues. CDR3 residues: CATLQKGAGTDTQYF. The CDR3 DNA reads TGTGCCACCCTGCAAAAGGGCGCCGGCACAGATACGCAGTATTTT.

J is TRBJ2-5 and V is TRBV5-6, with D maybe TRBD1 (6 bases). Germline assignment: CDR1 SGHDT and CDR2 YYEEEE. The CDR3 is 15 amino acids. V lost 6 bases to trimming and J lost 5 bases, with 20 bases between them. The CDR3 bases are TGTGCCAGCAAGGGCGGCTTGGGGGCTGGGGAGACCCAGTACTTC. Its protein is CASKGGLGAGETQYF.

The chain couples TRBV6-5 to TRBJ1-1; D is uncertain. With 7 bases removed from V and 8 bases from J, the gap between germline ends came to 17 bases. Germline V lookup: CDR1 MNHEY, CDR2 SVGAGI. This CDR3 has 13 amino acids. CDR3 sequence: CASTPWEDEEAFF. In DNA form, the CDR3 reads TGTGCCAGCACCCCCTGGGAGGACGAGGAAGCTTTCTTT.

V usage is TRBV11-3 and J usage is TRBJ1-1; TRBD1 agrees at 7 bases. Trimming at V came to 3 bases and at J to 1 base, leaving 5 bases not matched to a gene. The CDR3 has 15 residues. Germline V gene lookup returns CDR1 SGHNT and CDR2 YENEEA. The CDR3 sequence is CASSFTGTANTEAFF. The CDR3 DNA follows: TGTGCCAGCAGCTTCACCGGGACAGCGAACACTGAAGCTTTCTTT.